Many counts were recorded for the clone carrying this T cell receptor beta chain. The CDR3 runs to 13 residues. V shed 5 bases, J shed 5 bases, and the junction held 4 bases outside the gene matches. What was amplified from RNA transcripts were TCR beta CDR3 regions. The TCR CDR3 first-round RT-PCR relied on the HTBI primer set. TCRdb reanalysed the multiplex PCR reads using MiXCR and keeps one entry per CDR3 protein. The sample consists of about 380,000 distinct CDR3 sequences, 18% of them appearing once. This sample stems from a study of T cells in Graves' hyperthyroidism and ophthalmopathy. This clonotype was obtained from a man in his late teens or twenties with Graves' ophthalmopathy. Specimen: blood. The rearrangement links TRBV12-3 or TRBV12-4 to TRBJ2-5; 8 bases agree with TRBD2. In DNA form, the CDR3 reads TGTGCCAGCAGTGCGGGGGGCCGGGAGACCCAGTACTTC. It codes for CASSAGGRETQYF.